This T cell receptor beta chain was recorded in a study of glioma-infiltrating T cells (dated by TCRdb to the mid-2010s). In terms of the full investigation: Low-grade gliomas were WHO grade II oligodendrogliomas or astrocytomas, and glioblastomas were WHO grade IV tumors sampled at initial rather than recurrent diagnosis. Before surgery, glioma patients were given dexamethasone for six or fewer days. Sequencing coverage of roughly 4- to 11-fold of about a million peripheral T cells was targeted for blood libraries. The study sequenced TCR alpha- and beta-chain repertoires from glioma tissue, from non-neoplastic brain tissue and from matched peripheral blood mononuclear cells. Each tissue-infiltrating repertoire was compared with the same patient's peripheral blood repertoire to measure divergence between tissue and blood T-cell populations. The paired cohort was made up of three low-grade glioma patients, 7 or 8 primary glioblastoma patients and three non-glioma patients who contributed non-neoplastic brain tissue.

Surgical brain or tumor specimens were cryofrozen in liquid nitrogen immediately after resection, and peripheral blood cells were collected concurrently. In its sample, this clonotype was seen a few times. The clone's antigen remains unknown. Per-base qualities were not stored, and no clone one base away is much larger. V is pruned by 10 bases and J by 5 bases, leaving 10 bases of the junction without a gene match. Spanning cysteine to phenylalanine, the CDR3 consists of 13 amino acids. Kept here is only the CDR3 DNA, which spans 39 bases and is read in frame from base 1. The germline V gene gives CDR1 as MDHEN and CDR2 as SYDVKM. The iRepertoire nested amplicon-rescue multiplex PCR (arm-PCR) platform was used to amplify TCR alpha and beta CDR3 regions from RNA. For one-step reverse transcription and amplification, roughly 100-450 ng of tissue mRNA or PBMC total RNA was used as input. After bead purification, a secondary multiplex PCR added Illumina adapters, and libraries were gel-purified between 200 and 400 bp. The libraries contained internal 6-nucleotide barcodes that were used for demultiplexing. Sequencing of libraries was performed on an Illumina MiSeq with 2x220 or 2x250 nucleotide paired-end reads. The authors' pipeline ran thus. Paired reads were merged with FLASH 1.2.11 and aligned to the GRCh37 human genome with BWA-MEM before extracting TRA and TRB reads. V and J assignment used an IMGT-derived reference of cassette sequences and CDR3 motifs that included pseudogenes. Three-frame translation of reads was performed, and productive CDR3s were defined as those with a C...FGXG motif and no stop codons. Unique combinations of V-J cassette pair and CDR3 amino acid sequence were defined as clonotypes. Reads were filtered by Hamming distance, with the threshold set by the sequence error rate of each sample in mapped regions. TCRdb reworked the public reads: Q25 trimming with fastp, MiXCR clone assembly, productive beta chains retained. Merged by CDR3 protein, the rows form single entries marked with the most common genes and DNA. TCRdb's processing, not the study's, gives the V and J calls here. The sample table shows more than 300,000 distinct CDR3 sequences, and roughly two fifths are seen once. The ten largest account for about 12% of the sample.

Broader findings and caveats from the paper: In non-neoplastic patients, VJ-independent divergence between tissue and blood fell below expectation, whereas in all gliomas, and especially in low-grade gliomas, the divergence rose above expectation. Patients with low tissue-blood divergence were marked by a signature set of shared blood CDR3 motifs, and this signature set was depleted in highly divergent patients. Small numbers underpinned the group comparisons: roughly 8 glioblastoma patients, three low-grade glioma patients and three non-neoplastic patients. Only a very small number of CDR3 sequences turned up in both tissue and blood, a result put down to high CDR3 diversity combined with limited sampling.

Sequencing was carried out using glioma tissue, nonneoplastic brain tissue, or PBMCs (not recorded which). The origin of this receptor is a human donor with low-grade glioma or glioblastoma, undergoing nonglioma brain surgery, or in good health (not recorded which). Recombination connected TRBV28 to TRBJ1-1, with 7 junctional bases fitting TRBD1. The CDR3 reads CATEEGAGTEAFF. DNA sequence: TGTGCCACCGAGGAGGGGGCAGGGACTGAAGCTTTCTTT. The CDR3 plus the reference TRBV28 and TRBJ1-1 genes for the other parts give the full variable domain: DVKVTQSSRYLVKRTGEKVFLECVQDMDHENMFWYRQDPGLGLRLIYFSYDVKMKEKGDIPEGYSVSREKKERFSLILESASTNQTSMYLCATEEGAGTEAFFGQGTRLTVV.